These 16 T cell receptor beta chains originate from one sample sequenced in a study of T cell responses to AZD1222 COVID-19 vaccine. Method: immunoSEQ multiplex PCR; TCRdb's copy keeps in-frame clones and lacks some. The sample holds 110,000 to 150,000 clones, approximately 95% seen once. The sample in question was peripheral blood, obtained on day 0 of MenACWY control vaccination. These receptors were obtained from an adult in good health.

The chain couples TRBV19 to TRBJ1-3, with no clear D. The germline gives CDR1 LNHDA, CDR2 SQIVND (reference sequence). V was trimmed by 1 base and J by 0 bases, leaving 7 bases between them. This CDR3 spans 15 amino acids. CDR3 amino acids: CASSIVPPSGNTIYF. The DNA of the CDR3 is TGTGCCAGTAGTATAGTACCTCCCTCTGGAAACACCATATATTTT. Full variable domain (rest looked up from reference TRBV19 and TRBJ1-3): DGGITQSPKYLFRKEGQNVTLSCEQNLNHDAMYWYRQDPGQGLRLIYYSQIVNDFQKGDIAEGYSVSREKKESFPLTVTSAQKNPTAFYLCASSIVPPSGNTIYFGEGSWLTVV.

This chain uses TRBV5-5 with TRBJ1-2; D uncertain. The germline V gene has CDR1 SGHKS and CDR2 YYEKEE (reference sequence). The CDR3 loop spans 15 amino acids. Trimming shortened V by 3 bases and J by 5 bases, and 17 bases separated the two germline ends. In DNA, the CDR3 is TGTGCCAGCAGCTGGTCATGGACGGATTCTTATGGCTACACCTTC. Translation: CASSWSWTDSYGYTF.

The rearrangement uses TRBV3-1 (or the pseudogene TRBV3-2) and TRBJ1-3; no firm D call. The CDR3 runs 16 residues. Germline V gene sequence: CDR1 LGHDT, CDR2 YNNKEL (reference sequence). Trimming cost V 0 bases and J 3 bases, with 12 bases left between them. The chain's CDR3 is CASSQEVAGVGNTIYF. CDR3 bases: TGTGCCAGCAGCCAAGAAGTTGCCGGGGTTGGAAACACCATATATTTT.

V and J are TRBV23-1 and TRBJ1-5, with D hard to call. TRBV23-1 has ORF status, its function being uncertain. The ends were cut back, 0 bases at V and 0 bases at J, with 9 bases in the middle. This CDR3 region has 16 residues. The CDR3 DNA is TGCGCCAGCAGTCAATCCGAGGAATATAGCAATCAGCCCCAGCATTTT. It translates to CASSQSEEYSNQPQHF.

This chain connects TRBV10-3 to TRBJ2-7, with D maybe TRBD2 (6 bases). Germline values: CDR1 ENHRY, CDR2 SYGVKD. The CDR3 runs 14 residues. Trimming cost V 0 bases and J 3 bases, with 9 bases left between them. The chain's CDR3 is CAISESGGYYEQYF. CDR3 sequence (DNA): TGTGCCATCAGTGAGTCGGGGGGTTACTACGAGCAGTACTTC.

The CDR3 sequence: CASSSDRDGQPQHF. DNA for the CDR3: TGTGCCAGCAGCTCAGACAGGGACGGTCAGCCCCAGCATTTT. This chain uses TRBV7-9 with TRBJ1-5, with TRBD1 identical over 7 bases. Germline V lookup: CDR1 SEHNR, CDR2 FQNEAQ (reference sequence). The junction had 6 bases not matched to a gene; V was cut back by 4 bases and J by 6 bases. CDR3 length: 14 residues.

The chain uses TRBV7-2 and TRBJ2-2, with D unresolved. Germline V lookup: CDR1 SGHTA, CDR2 FQGNSA. V lost 5 bases and J 6 bases, leaving 13 bases between the germline ends. The CDR3 is 14 amino acids. The CDR3, as DNA: TGTGCCAGCAGCCTGAACAAGGCCCCCGGGGAGCTGTTTTTT. This codes for CASSLNKAPGELFF.

The chain joins TRBV28 to TRBJ1-4; no clear D gene. The CDR3 is 12 amino acids. The V end lost 2 bases, the J end lost 9 bases, and 7 bases lay between the germline ends. Per germline, CDR1 MDHEN and CDR2 SYDVKM. CDR3 DNA sequence: TGTGCCAGCAGTTTAGAGGAGCAAAAACTGTTTTTT. Its protein product is CASSLEEQKLFF.

The chain carries TRBV4-3 and TRBJ2-1; 7 bases are a match to TRBD1. V lost 0 bases, J lost 8 bases, and 4 bases stayed unmatched. The CDR3 contains 14 residues. Germline assignment: CDR1 LGHNA and CDR2 YSLEER. Here the CDR3 DNA reads TGCGCCAGCAGCCAAGATCGAGGGGGCCATGAGCAGTTCTTC. Translated, it gives CASSQDRGGHEQFF.

The V and J genes are TRBV15 and TRBJ2-5; D gene unclear. The CDR3 runs to 11 residues. Germline CDR1 LNHNV, CDR2 YYDKDF (reference sequence). V lost 5 bases and J lost 3, with 4 bases in between. The CDR3 sequence is CATSGKETQYF. Here the CDR3 DNA reads TGTGCCACCAGCGGTAAAGAGACCCAGTACTTC.

The CDR3, as DNA: TGTGCCAGCGGAGGCTCCTGGACTGAAAAGAGTGGCTACACCTTC. This gives the protein CASGGSWTEKSGYTF. The chain has TRBV5-8 and TRBJ1-2; D ambiguous. V dropped 7 bases and J dropped 7 bases, with 23 bases sitting between them. The CDR3 covers 15 residues. Germline values: CDR1 SGHTS, CDR2 YDEGEE.

The chain uses TRBV7-3 and TRBJ2-5; a weak D match, TRBD2 (5 bases). The germline gives CDR1 SGHTA, CDR2 FQGTGA. V dropped 5 bases and J dropped 7 bases, with 17 bases sitting between them. The CDR3 length is 14 residues. The CDR3 loop reads CASSLGRDTGTQYF. CDR3 DNA: TGTGCCAGCAGCCTAGGACGGGATACTGGGACCCAGTACTTC.

Worth noting for this clone: Other DNA sequences from this sample encode an identical CDR3 as well. This chain connects TRBV7-2 to TRBJ1-1; 7 nucleotides match TRBD1. In germline, CDR1 is SGHTA, CDR2 FQGNSA. Germline trimming cut 3 bases from V and 4 bases from J; bases unmatched to any gene: 2. The length of the CDR3 is 13 residues. For the CDR3, the DNA is TGTGCCAGCAGCTTGAGACAGGGCACTGAAGCTTTCTTT. It translates to CASSLRQGTEAFF.

This rearrangement joins TRBV9 to TRBJ2-1; possibly TRBD2 for D (5 bases). With 2 bases removed from V and 1 base from J, the gap between germline ends came to 10 bases. There are 15 residues in the CDR3. Germline V gene sequence: CDR1 SGDLS, CDR2 YYNGEE. CDR3 in amino acids: CASSVASRSYNEQFF. In DNA form, the CDR3 reads TGTGCCAGCAGCGTGGCTAGCAGGTCCTACAATGAGCAGTTCTTC. The full variable domain, completed using reference TRBV9 and TRBJ2-1, is DSGVTQTPKHLITATGQRVTLRCSPRSGDLSVYWYQQSLDQGLQFLIQYYNGEERAKGNILERFSAQQFPDLHSELNLSSLELGDSALYFCASSVASRSYNEQFFGPGTRLTVL.

The chain recombines TRBV6-2 or TRBV6-3 with TRBJ1-1; possible D gene TRBD1, 6 bases. V dropped 0 bases and J dropped 5 bases, with 16 bases sitting between them. CDR3 length: 16 amino acids. Germline CDR1 and CDR2: MNHEY and SVGEGT. This CDR3 reads CASSYSSRGQRTEAFF. The CDR3 nucleotides are TGTGCCAGCAGTTACTCGAGCAGGGGTCAGAGGACTGAAGCTTTCTTT.

V usage is TRBV7-2 and J usage is TRBJ1-1; D is ambiguous. V was pared by 1 base and J by 6 bases, with 9 bases between. Germline CDR1 SGHTA, CDR2 FQGNSA. The CDR3 extends over 13 amino acids. CDR3 residues: CASSLVLGSEAFF. CDR3 bases: TGTGCCAGCAGCTTAGTTCTTGGCTCTGAAGCTTTCTTT.